This entry describes one T cell receptor (beta chain). The data originate from a study of control samples from healthy donors and cancer patients. Only in-frame clones appear in the TCRdb table, and some are missing; sequencing was by immunoSEQ multiplex PCR. Among around 33,000 clones listed, 85% to 90% were seen once. Germline assignment: CDR1 SQVTM and CDR2 ANQGSEA. The CDR3 length is 11 residues. V was cut by 5 bases and J by 7 bases, with 11 bases left in between. Sequenced sample: PBMCs. The clonotype comes from a woman between 40 and 55 years old with lung cancer. The V call is TRBV29-1, the J call TRBJ1-2; D is possibly TRBD1 (5 bases). CDR3 nucleotide sequence: TGCAGCGTTCAGGGCGGGGGTGGCTACACCTTC. Its protein is CSVQGGGGYTF.